These 16 T cell receptor beta chains share one sample of origin, sequenced in a study of cytomegalovirus exposure and HLA in healthy donors. The PCR employed 60 Vbeta primers together with 13 Jbeta primers. Generated by immunoSEQ multiplex PCR, the TCRdb table keeps only in-frame clones and is missing some. The sample includes 95,000 to 150,000 clones. Material for sequencing was PBMCs. The receptors come from a young man in good health and CMV-seronegative.

The chain combines TRBV29-1 with TRBJ1-3, with TRBD1 as a possible D gene (6 bases). The germline V gene encodes CDR1 SQVTM and CDR2 ANQGSEA. The CDR3 consists of 12 residues. Trimming left V 3 bases short and J 8 bases short, with 11 bases between. The CDR3 nucleotides read TGCAGCGTTGAGGGGGCCAGGGACACCATATATTTT. Its protein is CSVEGARDTIYF.

This chain connects TRBV18 to TRBJ2-7; no definite D call. Trimming shortened V by 5 bases and J by 6 bases, and 11 bases separated the two germline ends. Germline loops: CDR1 KGHSH, CDR2 LQKENI. CDR3 size: 12 residues. CDR3 in amino acids: CASSSLAGEQYF. The CDR3 nucleotides are TGTGCCAGCTCATCCTTAGCTGGCGAGCAGTACTTC.

V gene TRBV27 combines with J gene TRBJ2-1; 8 positions agree with TRBD1. The CDR3 contains 14 residues. Germline CDR1 is MNHEY and CDR2 is SMNVEV (reference sequence). Trimming removed 7 bases from V and 6 bases from J; junction bases left unmatched: 8. CDR3 nucleotide sequence: TGTGCCAGCACCACACACACAGGGGGCAATGAGCAGTTCTTC. Translation gives CASTTHTGGNEQFF.

V usage is TRBV7-3 and J usage is TRBJ2-5; D might be TRBD2 (5 bases). Germline V lookup: CDR1 SGHTA, CDR2 FQGTGA. V lost 1 base to trimming and J lost 5 bases, with 11 bases between them. CDR3 length: 14 amino acids. The CDR3 DNA sequence: TGTGCCAGCAGCTTAAGAGGGAGTGGGGAGACCCAGTACTTC. It is translated as CASSLRGSGETQYF.

On this clone: Other nucleotide sequences in the sample specify the same CDR3. The chain uses TRBV14 and TRBJ2-7; 7 bases map to TRBD2. Unmatched junction bases numbered 4, after V lost 8 bases and J lost 0 bases. The CDR3 spans 13 residues. From germline, CDR1 is SGHDN and CDR2 FVKESK. This CDR3 reads CASRGTISYEQYF. CDR3 bases: TGTGCCAGCCGGGGGACTATCTCCTACGAGCAGTACTTC.

This chain links TRBV9 with TRBJ2-2; the match to TRBD2 covers 7 bases. Germline CDR1 is SGDLS and CDR2 is YYNGEE. Trimming took 5 bases from V and 0 from J; bases not matched to a gene: 4. This CDR3 contains 15 residues. The CDR3 DNA is TGTGCCAGCAGAACCGGGACTACGAACACCGGGGAGCTGTTTTTT. It is translated as CASRTGTTNTGELFF.

The gene calls are TRBV15 and TRBJ2-1; 13 bases are shared with TRBD2. Germline loops: CDR1 LNHNV, CDR2 YYDKDF (reference sequence). The CDR3 spans 16 residues. J gave up 8 bases and V 5 bases, and 9 bases lay outside the gene matches. The CDR3 sequence is CATSGGTSGMIYEQFF. For the CDR3, the DNA is TGTGCCACCAGCGGAGGGACTAGCGGGATGATTTATGAGCAGTTCTTC.

This CDR3 is CSVPTTSGSYNEQFF. In DNA, the CDR3 is TGCAGCGTCCCGACAACTAGCGGTTCATACAATGAGCAGTTCTTC. The genes are TRBV29-1 and TRBJ2-1, with 8 positions matching TRBD2. V trimming: 6 bases; J trimming: 4 bases; junction bases outside the gene matches: 11. CDR1 SQVTM and CDR2 ANQGSEA come from the germline V gene. The CDR3 runs 15 residues.

This chain joins TRBV27 and TRBJ1-5; 9 positions match TRBD1. V trimming: 3 bases; J trimming: 1 base; junction bases outside the gene matches: 4. Per the germline V gene, CDR1 is MNHEY and CDR2 is SMNVEV (reference sequence). This CDR3 has 16 residues. CDR3 amino acids: CASSFTGTGSNQPQHF. The CDR3, as DNA: TGTGCCAGCAGTTTTACCGGGACAGGGAGCAATCAGCCCCAGCATTTT.

The CDR3 nucleotides read TGTGCCAGCAGCTTTTGGGACAGGAACTCCTACGAGCAGTACTTC. Protein product: CASSFWDRNSYEQYF. V is TRBV7-9 and J is TRBJ2-7; TRBD1 aligns across 8 bases. The CDR3 totals 15 residues. Germline V lookup: CDR1 SEHNR, CDR2 FQNEAQ (reference sequence). V lost 3 bases to trimming and J lost 0 bases; unmatched junction nucleotides: 4.

V gene TRBV6-5 combines with J gene TRBJ1-5; D perhaps matches TRBD1 (6 bases). Germline CDR1 reads MNHEY; CDR2 reads SVGAGI. V dropped 7 bases and J dropped 1 base, with 14 bases sitting between them. The CDR3 has 15 amino acids. The DNA for the CDR3 is TGTGCCAGCACCCCGGGGGGGGCAAGCAATCAGCCCCAGCATTTT. Amino acids: CASTPGGASNQPQHF.

The chain recombines TRBV2 with TRBJ1-2, with D hard to call. Between the trimmed V and J ends, which lost 1 base and 0 bases, there was a span of 6 bases. The germline CDR1 and CDR2 sequences are SNHLY and FYNNEI. The CDR3 sequence is 14 residues long. The CDR3 protein is CASSEDSPNYGYTF. The CDR3 DNA follows: TGTGCCAGCAGTGAAGACAGCCCTAACTATGGCTACACCTTC.

The V gene is TRBV30, the J gene TRBJ2-3; D may be TRBD2 (5 bases). Germline CDR1 reads GTSNPN; CDR2 reads SVGIG (reference sequence). CDR3 length: 14 residues. V was pared by 3 bases and J by 2 bases, with 12 bases between. CDR3: CAWRTDRDTDTQYF. CDR3 in DNA: TGTGCCTGGAGGACCGACCGGGACACAGATACGCAGTATTTT.

The V gene is TRBV11-2, the J gene TRBJ2-1; D gene unclear. V lost 2 bases, J lost 12 bases, and 11 bases lay in between. CDR3 size: 12 residues. Looked up from germline, CDR1 is SGHAT and CDR2 is FQNNGV. CDR3 amino acids: CASSLFDGRQFF. DNA for the CDR3: TGTGCCAGCAGCTTATTTGATGGTAGGCAGTTCTTC.

J is TRBJ1-2 and V is TRBV19; the match to TRBD1 covers 8 bases. The germline V gene encodes CDR1 LNHDA and CDR2 SQIVND (reference sequence). V lost 6 bases to trimming and J lost 7 bases; unmatched junction nucleotides: 10. The length of the CDR3 is 14 residues. The CDR3 loop reads CASRNRTGLGGYTF. CDR3 bases: TGTGCCAGTAGAAACCGGACAGGGCTTGGTGGCTACACCTTC.

This chain uses TRBV7-8 with TRBJ2-7, with 10 bases identical to TRBD2. Germline CDR1 and CDR2: SGHVS and FQNEAQ. The CDR3 extends over 16 amino acids. With V trimmed by 2 bases and J by 3 bases, 7 bases remained unmatched. The CDR3 DNA follows: TGTGCCAGCAGCTTACGACTAGCGGGCGGCCTCTACGAGCAGTACTTC. Its protein is CASSLRLAGGLYEQYF. Combining the CDR3 with reference TRBV7-8 and TRBJ2-7 gives the whole variable domain GAGVSQSPRYKVAKRGQDVALRCDPISGHVSLFWYQQALGQGPEFLTYFQNEAQLDKSGLPSDRFFAERPEGSVSTLKIQRTQQEDSAVYLCASSLRLAGGLYEQYFGPGTRLTVT.